These 21 T cell receptor beta chains were sequenced from one sample in a study of cytomegalovirus exposure and HLA in healthy donors. The PCR had 60 Vbeta and 13 Jbeta primers. Sequenced by immunoSEQ multiplex PCR; TCRdb stores in-frame clones only, minus some. Of roughly 120,000 clones in the sample, roughly 74% are singletons; the top ten hold about 4%. Sequencing was done on a sample of PBMCs. All receptors come from a woman between 50 and 59 years old in good health and CMV-seropositive.

V and J are TRBV27 and TRBJ2-5; TRBD1 matches at 9 bases. The DNA end favors TRBJ2-7, so the J call may be wrong. Germline assignment: CDR1 MNHEY and CDR2 SMNVEV (reference sequence). The CDR3 extends over 14 amino acids. CDR3 sequence reads: CASSLLGQGYEQYF. In nucleotides, the CDR3 is TGTGCCAGCAGTTTATTGGGACAGGGCTACGAGCAGTACTTC.

The V and J genes are TRBV10-1 and TRBJ2-3, with D perhaps TRBD1 (5 bases). The CDR3 totals 13 residues. Germline assignment: CDR1 WNHNN and CDR2 SYGVQD (reference sequence). Between the trimmed V and J ends, which lost 0 bases and 5 bases, there was a span of 6 bases. CDR3 amino acids: CASSESGEDTQYF. The CDR3 DNA reads as TGCGCCAGCAGTGAGTCAGGGGAAGATACGCAGTATTTT.

V usage is TRBV4-1 and J usage is TRBJ2-7; D gene uncertain. The CDR3 has 15 amino acids. V dropped 0 bases and J dropped 8 bases, with 17 bases sitting between them. Germline lookup yields CDR1 MGHRA and CDR2 YSYEKL. CDR3 sequence (DNA): TGCGCCAGCAGCCAAGATCCTCAACTCCCACAGCAGCAGTACTTC. It yields the protein CASSQDPQLPQQQYF.

V is TRBV5-6 and J is TRBJ1-5; D is uncertain. CDR1 is SGHDT, CDR2 YYEEEE, per germline. V was pared by 0 bases and J by 0 bases, with 13 bases between. This CDR3 has 17 amino acids. The CDR3 spells CASSLGTVKLSNQPQHF. CDR3 sequence (DNA): TGTGCCAGCAGCTTGGGCACAGTTAAACTTAGCAATCAGCCCCAGCATTTT.

The chain has TRBV4-2 and TRBJ2-1; 8 positions match TRBD2. Per germline, CDR1 LGHNA and CDR2 YNFKEQ. Losses at the gene ends were 1 base for V and 0 bases for J; bases not matched to a gene: 5. The CDR3 length is 17 residues. The CDR3 protein is CASSQGGSGASYNEQFF. Written as DNA, the CDR3 is TGTGCCAGCAGCCAAGGAGGTAGCGGGGCCTCCTACAATGAGCAGTTCTTC.

The chain recombines TRBV7-3 with TRBJ2-7, with TRBD1 identical over 8 bases. The CDR3 extends over 15 amino acids. Per germline, CDR1 SGHTA and CDR2 FQGTGA. Losses at the gene ends were 5 bases for V and 0 bases for J; bases not matched to a gene: 6. CDR3 in DNA: TGTGCCAGCAGCGAAGGGACAGGAGCCTCCTACGAGCAGTACTTC. Protein product: CASSEGTGASYEQYF.

This chain connects TRBV7-6 to TRBJ2-1, with D maybe TRBD2 (7 bases). With 3 bases removed from V and 4 bases from J, the gap between germline ends came to 13 bases. Germline V gene lookup returns CDR1 SGHVS and CDR2 FNYEAQ. The CDR3 extends over 15 amino acids. The CDR3 spells CASSLGGQVYNEQFF. The CDR3 nucleotides are TGTGCCAGCAGCTTGGGGGGGCAGGTTTACAATGAGCAGTTCTTC.

The chain is built from TRBV6-5 and TRBJ2-7; weak D call: TRBD2 (5 bases). From germline, CDR1 is MNHEY and CDR2 SVGAGI. Trimming shortened V by 6 bases and J by 5 bases, and 8 bases separated the two germline ends. This CDR3 is 11 amino acids long. The CDR3 DNA sequence: TGTGCCAGCAGATTTAGCGACGAGCAGTACTTC. It translates to CASRFSDEQYF.

J is TRBJ2-1 and V is TRBV5-1; TRBD2 aligns across 9 bases. Trimming removed 4 bases from V and 10 bases from J; junction bases left unmatched: 30. The CDR3 has 21 amino acids. CDR1 is SGHRS and CDR2 is YFSETQ in the germline V gene. Here the CDR3 reads CASSVEPATQPAGGYTIEQFF. In nucleotides, the CDR3 is TGCGCCAGCAGCGTAGAACCGGCTACCCAGCCGGCGGGAGGGTATACGATCGAGCAGTTCTTC.

The chain combines TRBV28 with TRBJ1-5, with a tentative D call TRBD1 (5 bases). The CDR3 runs 16 residues. V lost 8 bases and J 5 bases, leaving 22 bases between the germline ends. Germline V gene lookup returns CDR1 MDHEN and CDR2 SYDVKM. The CDR3 spells CASASGKGAPDQPQHF. As DNA, the CDR3 is TGTGCCAGCGCCTCTGGAAAAGGGGCACCAGATCAGCCCCAGCATTTT.

This clone was seen a few times. This chain connects TRBV19 to TRBJ2-3, with 10 positions matching TRBD2. This CDR3 comprises 16 residues. Germline V gene sequence: CDR1 LNHDA, CDR2 SQIVND (reference sequence). The junction had 5 bases not matched to a gene; V was cut back by 5 bases and J by 0 bases. This chain's CDR3 is CASSAPGLASTDTQYF. The DNA of the CDR3 is TGTGCCAGTAGTGCCCCGGGACTAGCGAGCACAGATACGCAGTATTTT.

The chain uses TRBV15 and TRBJ2-7, with 9 bases lining up with TRBD1. V lost 5 bases to trimming and J lost 4 bases; unmatched junction nucleotides: 12. Germline CDR1 is LNHNV and CDR2 is YYDKDF (reference sequence). The CDR3 totals 16 residues. CDR3 in DNA: TGTGCCACCAGCGGAGGTACCGGGACAGGGTGGTACGAGCAGTACTTC. It is translated as CATSGGTGTGWYEQYF.

This clone was seen just once. V usage is TRBV5-4 and J usage is TRBJ2-2; 7 bases match TRBD1. Germline V CDR1 and CDR2: SGHNT, YYREEE (reference sequence). The length of the CDR3 is 15 residues. The ends lost 2 bases at V and 4 bases at J; junction bases unmatched: 5. The CDR3 nucleotides read TGTGCCAGCAGCTTAGGGGGCGCAGGCACCGGGGAGCTGTTTTTT. Protein: CASSLGGAGTGELFF.

The DNA for the CDR3 is TGCGCCAGCAGTTCCGGACAGGGGGAAAGAACAGATACGCAGTATTTT. This encodes CASSSGQGERTDTQYF. The V call is TRBV10-1, the J call TRBJ2-3; 10 bases align to TRBD1. The trim removed 5 bases at V and 3 bases at J, leaving 8 bases unmatched. Germline-derived CDR1 and CDR2 are WNHNN and SYGVQD (reference sequence). The CDR3 has 16 amino acids.

As DNA, the CDR3 is TGCGCCAGCAGCCGTAGCGGGGACTACACAGATACGCAGTATTTT. It is translated as CASSRSGDYTDTQYF. V and J are TRBV5-1 and TRBJ2-3; 8 bases fit TRBD2. CDR3 length: 15 amino acids. Germline V gene data show CDR1 as SGHRS and CDR2 as YFSETQ. V lost 4 bases, J lost 2 bases, and 6 bases stayed unmatched.

The chain is built from TRBV14 and TRBJ2-2; D is ambiguous. The length of the CDR3 is 13 residues. V lost 4 bases, J lost 7 bases, and 10 bases lay in between. CDR1 is SGHDN and CDR2 is FVKESK in the germline V gene. For the CDR3, the DNA is TGTGCCAGCAGCCCCCTAGACGGCGGGGAGCTGTTTTTT. Translating gives CASSPLDGGELFF.

V and J are TRBV18 and TRBJ1-5; D gene uncertain. Trimming removed 4 bases from V and 7 bases from J, with 14 bases in between. The CDR3 covers 14 residues. Looked up from germline, CDR1 is KGHSH and CDR2 is LQKENI. For the CDR3, the DNA is TGTGCCAGCTCACTCTCGGACTTTATCCAGCCCCAGCATTTT. Protein product: CASSLSDFIQPQHF.

This chain connects TRBV5-5 to TRBJ2-1, with TRBD2 matching over 13 bases. V dropped 1 base and J dropped 6; count of bases not matched to a gene: 10. The length of the CDR3 is 18 residues. Germline loops: CDR1 SGHKS, CDR2 YYEKEE (reference sequence). The CDR3 region has the DNA TGTGCCAGCAGCTTGCAACTAGCGGGAGGGCGAGGGGGCAATGAGCAGTTCTTC. Translated: CASSLQLAGGRGGNEQFF.

This chain links TRBV19 with TRBJ2-7; 10 bases agree with TRBD2. CDR3 size: 14 residues. CDR1 LNHDA and CDR2 SQIVND come from the germline V gene (reference sequence). With 5 bases clipped from V and 0 bases from J, the junction kept 1 base outside the gene matches. The CDR3 protein is CASSPSGGSYEQYF. In DNA form, the CDR3 reads TGTGCCAGTAGTCCTAGCGGGGGCTCCTACGAGCAGTACTTC.

V usage is TRBV28 and J usage is TRBJ1-2; D is undetermined. Trimming took 5 bases from V and 8 from J, leaving 12 bases between them. The CDR3 has 12 residues. Germline V gives CDR1 MDHEN, CDR2 SYDVKM. As DNA, the CDR3 is TGTGCCAGCAGTGGCCGGGTCGGCGGCTACACCTTC. Protein: CASSGRVGGYTF.

The chain links TRBV9 to TRBJ2-5, with D maybe TRBD2 (6 bases). Germline CDR1 reads SGDLS; CDR2 reads YYNGEE. V was trimmed by 3 bases and J by 6 bases, leaving 18 bases between them. The CDR3 has 15 residues. Written as DNA, the CDR3 is TGTGCCAGCAGCGCGACTAGTTTTGGGTATCAGACCCAGTACTTC. It yields the protein CASSATSFGYQTQYF.